This TCR beta chain was recorded in a study of cytomegalovirus exposure and HLA in healthy donors. A multiplex PCR was run with 60 Vbeta primers and 13 Jbeta primers. Data came from immunoSEQ multiplex PCR; TCRdb stores just in-frame clones and leaves some out. The top ten hold approximately 13% of the sample, which has 100,000 to 150,000 clones, about four fifths seen once. Trimming stripped 2 bases from V and 2 bases from J, with 7 bases between. The CDR3 has 13 residues. Per germline, CDR1 KGHSH and CDR2 LQKENI. The chain carries TRBV18 and TRBJ2-7, with D uncertain. The sequence came from a woman aged 55 to 70 in good health and CMV-seropositive. The source material was PBMCs. In DNA, the CDR3 is TGTGCCAGCTCACCAGGCGGAACCTACGAGCAGTACTTC. As protein: CASSPGGTYEQYF. The full variable domain, rest sourced from reference TRBV18 and TRBJ2-7, is NAGVMQNPRHLVRRRGQEARLRCSPMKGHSHVYWYRQLPEEGLKFMVYLQKENIIDESGMPKERFSAEFPKEGPSILRIQQVVRGDSAAYFCASSPGGTYEQYFGPGTRLTVT.